The entry below gives a single TCR beta chain sequence along with its context. Its antigen is currently unknown. The data belong to a study of follicular helper T cells after annual influenza vaccination. Study observations and caveats: Successive annual vaccinations recalled a recurrent oligoclonal ICOS+CD38+ cTfh response with influenza-specific clonotypes.

Sample time point: 2014-2015 season, 7 days after vaccination. Germline V gene data show CDR1 as DFQATT and CDR2 as SNEGSKA (reference sequence). V was trimmed by 2 bases and J by 9 bases, leaving 8 bases between them. The CDR3 extends over 11 amino acids. Profiled with immunoSEQ multiplex PCR; TCRdb holds only in-frame clones, not every one. Seen here are some 15,000 clones, 70% to 85% observed once, and the top ten hold approximately 1.3%. V is TRBV20-1 and J is TRBJ2-1, with D unresolved. The receptor was isolated from an adult who received the influenza vaccine. This specimen consisted of CXCR5+ CD38- circulating T follicular helper cells from blood, obtained 7 days after influenza vaccination. Subset specified: circulating Tfh, non-naive CD4+CXCR5+PD-1+ (ICOS+CD38+ or ICOS-CD38-). This chain's CDR3 is CSARMALEQFF. CDR3 sequence (DNA): TGCAGTGCTAGAATGGCTCTTGAGCAGTTCTTC.